Given below is one T cell receptor beta chain in context. The target antigen is unknown. Germline CDR1 and CDR2: SGHAT and FQDESV (reference sequence). This CDR3 is built from 14 residues. The ends were cut back, 5 bases at V and 0 bases at J, with 9 bases in the middle. ViraFEST used viral peptide pools to expand antigen-specific CD4+ T cells before sequencing. CD4+ T cells were isolated after less than 13 days of culture. Vaccine administered to participants consisted of two doses of either BNT162b2 or mRNA-1273. The study found no prior SARS-CoV-2 infection in the vaccine recipients, who tested negative for nucleocapsid antibodies. PBMC were cultured at a few million per well with roughly 10 IU/ml IL-2 and 10 ug/ml peptides. IL-2 medium took the place of half the medium on both days 3 and 7. This sample was included in a study of vaccination effects on CD4 cells after COVID-19. Data came from immunoSEQ multiplex PCR; TCRdb stores just in-frame clones and leaves some out. The sample records under 40,000 clones, about 80% being singletons.

Study results and limitations: By a late point after vaccination, infection- and vaccine-induced clones had shrunk markedly through clonal contraction.

Here the sequenced sample was CD4+ T cells from PBMCs cultured with HCoV-NL63 spike peptides, taken after COVID-19 vaccination. The rearrangement links TRBV11-1 to TRBJ2-3; D is unclear. This sequence originates from a human donor who received a COVID-19 vaccine. Some clones in this sample may be carry-over from other donors' samples. CDR3 in amino acids: CASSPSLSTDTQYF. The CDR3 coding sequence is TGTGCCAGCAGCCCCAGCTTAAGCACAGATACGCAGTATTTT. Supplemented by reference TRBV11-1 and TRBJ2-3, the full variable domain reads EAEVAQSPRYKITEKSQAVAFWCDPISGHATLYWYRQILGQGPELLVQFQDESVVDDSQLPKDRFSAERLKGVDSTLKIQPAELGDSAMYLCASSPSLSTDTQYFGPGTRLTVL.